These 20 T cell receptor beta chains share one sample of origin, sequenced in a study of T cell repertoires in cytomegalovirus infection. Antigen specificity for these receptors is unknown. TCRdb re-analysed the reads in MiXCR, keeping a single row per CDR3 protein. The top ten clones hold about 25% of a sample with about 160,000 distinct CDR3 sequences, less than 25% of them seen once. Sequenced here: CD8+ T cells from cultured PBMCs, sampled from culture after CMV antigen stimulation. These receptors were collected from a human donor in good health (CMV status not recorded). Some clones in this sample may be carry-over from other donors' samples.

The V call is TRBV28, the J call TRBJ2-7; D unclear. Germline CDR1 is MDHEN and CDR2 is SYDVKM. This CDR3 has 14 residues. V gave up 3 bases and J gave up 0 bases, with 9 bases separating them. For the CDR3, the DNA is TGTGCCAGCAGTTTGAGCGCATCCTCCTACGAGCAGTACTTC. Protein: CASSLSASSYEQYF.

The chain is built from TRBV15 and TRBJ1-5; D is undetermined. CDR1 is LNHNV and CDR2 is YYDKDF in the germline V gene (reference sequence). The ends were cut back, 0 bases at V and 6 bases at J, with 6 bases in the middle. The length of the CDR3 is 13 residues. CDR3 DNA sequence: TGTGCCACCAGCAGAGATCTAACTCAGCCCCAGCATTTT. Translating it yields CATSRDLTQPQHF.

V and J are TRBV7-9 and TRBJ1-2, with a weak D call TRBD1 (6 bases). Germline V lookup: CDR1 SEHNR, CDR2 FQNEAQ (reference sequence). There are 16 residues in the CDR3. V shed 5 bases and J shed 0 bases, with 16 bases lying between them. The CDR3 sequence: CASSEDRISPNYGYTF. The DNA for the CDR3 is TGTGCCAGCAGCGAGGACAGAATTTCCCCTAACTATGGCTACACCTTC.

This clonotype was found a few times. The chain joins TRBV7-6 to TRBJ1-4; D not resolved. The CDR3 spans 15 residues. Germline V gene lookup returns CDR1 SGHVS and CDR2 FNYEAQ. V lost 2 bases and J lost 1, with 8 bases in between. CDR3 sequence reads: CASSLSYETNEKLFF. CDR3 DNA sequence: TGTGCCAGCAGCTTAAGCTACGAAACTAATGAAAAACTGTTTTTT.

A few counts support this clonotype. The chain combines TRBV7-9 with TRBJ2-7, with D perhaps TRBD2 (6 bases). The V gene lost 5 bases and the J gene lost 5 bases, with 19 bases spanning the gap. The CDR3 covers 15 residues. Germline assignment: CDR1 SEHNR and CDR2 FQNEAQ (reference sequence). This CDR3 is CASSPAAGRSHEQYF. The CDR3 DNA is TGTGCCAGCAGCCCCGCGGCGGGGAGATCCCACGAGCAGTACTTC.

The chain combines TRBV7-9 with TRBJ2-5, with 8 bases aligning to TRBD1. V was pared by 5 bases and J by 5 bases, with 10 bases of the junction left unmatched. Germline-derived CDR1 and CDR2 are SEHNR and FQNEAQ (reference sequence). The CDR3 has 15 amino acids. CDR3: CASSPRQGAAETQYF. The DNA of the CDR3 is TGTGCCAGCAGCCCCCGGCAGGGGGCAGCGGAGACCCAGTACTTC.

The chain is built from TRBV10-3 and TRBJ2-7, with a tentative D call TRBD2 (6 bases). The V end lost 0 bases, the J end lost 7 bases, and 19 bases lay between the germline ends. The length of the CDR3 is 16 residues. Germline CDR1 reads ENHRY; CDR2 reads SYGVKD. DNA for the CDR3: TGTGCCATCAGTGAGTCTGCCGGGGGACTTTCGTGGGAGCAGTACTTC. This translates into CAISESAGGLSWEQYF.

This chain connects TRBV7-9 to TRBJ2-7; a possible D gene is TRBD2 (5 bases). V was trimmed by 5 bases and J by 4 bases, leaving 24 bases between them. The CDR3 is 17 residues long. Germline CDR1 is SEHNR and CDR2 is FQNEAQ (reference sequence). In nucleotides, the CDR3 is TGTGCCAGCAGCCCCACCGATAAGAGGGCCGCGCCTTACGAGCAGTACTTC. It is translated as CASSPTDKRAAPYEQYF.

This clonotype turned up a few times. The chain couples TRBV9 to TRBJ1-2; the D gene is possibly TRBD1 (5 bases). V was trimmed by 0 bases and J by 4 bases, leaving 13 bases between them. The CDR3 loop spans 15 amino acids. Germline CDR1 is SGDLS and CDR2 is YYNGEE. The CDR3 region is CASSVGGEPSYGYTF. In DNA, the CDR3 is TGTGCCAGCAGCGTAGGAGGGGAGCCGTCCTATGGCTACACCTTC. Drawing the rest from reference TRBV9 and TRBJ1-2, the complete variable domain is DSGVTQTPKHLITATGQRVTLRCSPRSGDLSVYWYQQSLDQGLQFLIQYYNGEERAKGNILERFSAQQFPDLHSELNLSSLELGDSALYFCASSVGGEPSYGYTFGSGTRLTVV.

Note on this clonotype: Compared with germline, one end of the junction differs, possibly owing to a read error. The chain has TRBV12-3 or TRBV12-4 and TRBJ2-3; TRBD1 matches at 7 bases. CDR3 length: 16 residues. This CDR3 reads CASSQETGMGSDTQYF. For the CDR3, the DNA is TGTGCTAGCAGCCAAGAGACAGGGATGGGGTCAGATACGCAGTATTTT.

The chain joins TRBV4-1 to TRBJ2-2; D is tentatively TRBD1 or TRBD2 (5 bases each). Germline lookup yields CDR1 MGHRA and CDR2 YSYEKL. V was shortened by 5 bases and J by 8 bases, with 15 bases between the two germline ends. The CDR3 totals 14 residues. The CDR3 DNA is TGCGCCAGCAGCGCCAGGGACGAGGGTGGGGAGCTGTTTTTT. It translates to CASSARDEGGELFF.

The chain couples TRBV12-3 or TRBV12-4 to TRBJ2-7; D might be TRBD2 (6 bases). The V end was cut by 3 bases, the J end by 0 bases, with 27 bases between. The CDR3 extends over 20 amino acids. The CDR3 DNA sequence: TGTGCCAGCAGTTTTAGTTTAGAGGTTGGGCGGTTCGGGAGCTCCTACGAGCAGTACTTC. It encodes CASSFSLEVGRFGSSYEQYF.

In this sample, this clonotype turned up a few times. The genes are TRBV4-3 and TRBJ2-7, with D uncertain. The CDR3 sequence is 16 residues long. Germline V gives CDR1 LGHNA, CDR2 YSLEER. V shed 0 bases and J shed 3 bases, with 15 bases lying between them. In DNA, the CDR3 is TGCGCCAGCAGCCAAGAGTTGGTCTCTTTCTACTACGAGCAGTACTTC. Its translation: CASSQELVSFYYEQYF.

The chain is built from TRBV7-6 and TRBJ2-5; no firm D call. CDR1 SGHVS and CDR2 FNYEAQ come from the germline V gene. Trimming removed 7 bases at V and 1 base at J, with 22 bases between. The CDR3 totals 17 residues. CDR3 coding DNA: TGTGCCAGCACCCTGGGCAGTAGGGTAATAGGCCAAGAGACCCAGTACTTC. Residues: CASTLGSRVIGQETQYF.

This clonotype has just a few counts. The J gene is TRBJ1-4, the V gene TRBV7-8; no firm D call. V dropped 4 bases and J dropped 5 bases, with 14 bases sitting between them. Germline V lookup: CDR1 SGHVS, CDR2 FQNEAQ. The CDR3 runs to 15 residues. The CDR3 sequence: CASSSGGSANEKLFF. The CDR3 region has the DNA TGTGCCAGCAGCTCCGGTGGGAGTGCAAATGAAAAACTGTTTTTT.

This clonotype has a single count. The V call is TRBV27, the J call TRBJ2-5, with D perhaps matching TRBD2 (5 bases). The V gene's germline CDR1 is MNHEY and CDR2 SMNVEV (reference sequence). Trimming stripped 2 bases from V and 3 bases from J, with 10 bases between. The CDR3 consists of 14 residues. CDR3 residues: CASSLRGWEETQYF. CDR3 DNA sequence: TGTGCCAGCAGTTTAAGAGGGTGGGAAGAGACCCAGTACTTC.

This clonotype was observed a handful of times. V is TRBV6-6 and J is TRBJ2-3; D gene ambiguous. This CDR3 has 13 amino acids. Trimming removed 3 bases from V and 2 bases from J, with 6 bases in between. The germline CDR1 and CDR2 sequences are MNHNY and SVGAGI (reference sequence). The chain's CDR3 is CASSYDDTDTQYF. CDR3 sequence (DNA): TGTGCCAGCAGTTATGACGACACAGATACGCAGTATTTT.

This clonotype was recorded once. This chain links TRBV7-9 with TRBJ1-1; 7 nucleotides line up with TRBD1. The CDR3 is made up of 13 amino acids. From germline, CDR1 is SEHNR and CDR2 FQNEAQ (reference sequence). Germline trimming cut 0 bases from V and 6 bases from J; bases unmatched to any gene: 1. CDR3 residues: CASSLAGQPEAFF. CDR3 DNA: TGTGCCAGCAGCTTAGCGGGACAGCCTGAAGCTTTCTTT.

In its sample, this clonotype was seen a few times. V is TRBV12-3 or TRBV12-4 and J is TRBJ2-1; TRBD2 is a possible D gene (6 bases). Trimming shortened V by 6 bases and J by 10 bases, and 13 bases separated the two germline ends. The CDR3 spans 12 residues. The DNA of the CDR3 is TGTGCCAGCAGCCCTAGCCGGGAGGAGCAGTTCTTC. Protein product: CASSPSREEQFF.

This clonotype was observed a few times. The chain is built from TRBV7-6 and TRBJ2-1, with D hard to call. Looked up from germline, CDR1 is SGHVS and CDR2 is FNYEAQ. Trimming removed 1 base from V and 8 bases from J, with 6 bases in between. The CDR3 has 12 amino acids. CDR3 nucleotide sequence: TGTGCCAGCAGCTTAGTAGCTCATGAGCAGTTCTTC. Its translation: CASSLVAHEQFF.